Presented here are 28 T cell receptor beta chains from one specimen sequenced in a study of CD8 T cells in Susac syndrome. Reverse transcription of about 0.5 to 1 ug RNA used random hexamers. TCRdb processed the immunoSEQ multiplex PCR reads anew with MiXCR; each CDR3 protein has one entry. The sample includes approximately 220,000 distinct CDR3 sequences, roughly 90% of them seen just once. Source material: CD8+ T cells from PBMCs. The receptor set was obtained from a human donor with multiple sclerosis.

The gene calls are TRBV6-2 or TRBV6-3 and TRBJ2-4, with a possible D match to TRBD1 (5 bases). CDR3 length: 16 amino acids. Between the trimmed V and J ends, which lost 3 bases and 0 bases, there was a span of 12 bases. Germline V gene lookup returns CDR1 MNHEY and CDR2 SVGEGT. The CDR3 DNA sequence: TGTGCCAGCAGTTATGGGGCCCTCGTAGCCAAAAACATTCAGTACTTC. As protein: CASSYGALVAKNIQYF.

V and J are TRBV15 and TRBJ2-7, with 7 bases matching TRBD2. Germline CDR1 reads LNHNV; CDR2 reads YYDKDF (reference sequence). This CDR3 is 15 amino acids long. The J segment lost 2 bases and the V segment lost 1 base, leaving 5 bases of the junction unmatched. CDR3 in DNA: TGTGCCACCAGCAGAGCTAGACTAGCCACCTACGAGCAGTACTTC. Amino acids: CATSRARLATYEQYF.

The chain uses TRBV4-3 and TRBJ1-1; no definite D call. Germline CDR1 reads LGHNA; CDR2 reads YSLEER. V was trimmed by 3 bases and J by 0 bases, leaving 17 bases between them. The CDR3 spans 17 residues. CDR3 in amino acids: CASSHGKTGPMNTEAFF. The CDR3 region has the DNA TGCGCCAGCAGCCACGGGAAGACGGGCCCAATGAACACTGAAGCTTTCTTT.

This chain links TRBV10-2 with TRBJ1-1; TRBD1 agrees at 7 bases. Per the germline V gene, CDR1 is WSHSY and CDR2 is SAAADI. V lost 2 bases to trimming and J lost 5 bases; unmatched junction nucleotides: 11. CDR3 length equals 16 residues. The CDR3 sequence: CASSETRQGSGTEAFF. CDR3 bases: TGCGCCAGCAGTGAGACCAGACAGGGATCGGGTACTGAAGCTTTCTTT.

This clonotype turned up a few times. This chain links TRBV4-2 with TRBJ2-6, with D perhaps TRBD2 (6 bases). V gave up 5 bases and J gave up 0 bases, with 14 bases separating them. The CDR3 extends over 17 amino acids. Germline V gives CDR1 LGHNA, CDR2 YNFKEQ. CDR3 protein: CASSERGEDSGANVLTF. As DNA, the CDR3 is TGTGCCAGCAGCGAAAGAGGGGAGGACTCTGGGGCCAACGTCCTGACTTTC.

J is TRBJ2-7 and V is TRBV29-1; maybe TRBD1 (6 bases). The CDR3 runs 14 residues. Trimming removed 2 bases at V and 3 bases at J, with 14 bases between. In germline, CDR1 is SQVTM, CDR2 ANQGSEA. CDR3 nucleotide sequence: TGCAGCGTTGAACAAGGGGGACCCAACTACGAGCAGTACTTC. Protein sequence: CSVEQGGPNYEQYF.

The rearrangement uses TRBV6-4 and TRBJ2-1; the D gene is possibly TRBD1 (5 bases). V lost 3 bases and J lost 7, with 13 bases in between. The CDR3 has 14 amino acids. Germline V CDR1 and CDR2: MRHNA, SNTAGT. The CDR3 region has the DNA TGTGCCAGCAGTGAGGGGCCAGAGTGGAATGAGCAGTTCTTC. Amino acid sequence: CASSEGPEWNEQFF.

The chain uses TRBV27 and TRBJ1-1; no definite D call. The CDR3 contains 14 residues. V was trimmed by 2 bases and J by 1 base, leaving 8 bases between them. Germline V gene sequence: CDR1 MNHEY, CDR2 SMNVEV (reference sequence). CDR3 protein: CASSLDGENTEAFF. CDR3 in DNA: TGTGCCAGCAGTTTAGACGGAGAGAACACTGAAGCTTTCTTT.

This rearrangement joins TRBV19 to TRBJ1-1; D uncertain. V lost 7 bases, J lost 5 bases, and 8 bases lay in between. Germline values: CDR1 LNHDA, CDR2 SQIVND (reference sequence). This CDR3 has 11 residues. The CDR3 reads CASTDLTEAFF. CDR3 coding DNA: TGTGCCAGTACCGATCTGACTGAAGCTTTCTTT.

In its sample, this clonotype was seen a few times. The chain combines TRBV4-2 with TRBJ2-7; weak D call: TRBD2 (5 bases). The V and J ends lost 0 bases and 3 bases respectively, with 15 bases between them. The germline gives CDR1 LGHNA, CDR2 YNFKEQ. The CDR3 contains 16 residues. CDR3 region: CASSQEDSGRNYEQYF. The CDR3 DNA follows: TGTGCCAGCAGCCAAGAGGACTCTGGCCGCAACTACGAGCAGTACTTC.

The sample holds one count of this clonotype. The rearrangement joins TRBV9 to TRBJ1-1; D not certain. The germline gives CDR1 SGDLS, CDR2 YYNGEE. V was cut by 0 bases and J by 12 bases, with 15 bases left in between. This CDR3 contains 13 residues. The CDR3 protein is CASSVVTSGMTFF. In DNA, the CDR3 is TGTGCCAGCAGCGTAGTCACTTCGGGTATGACTTTCTTT.

The chain carries TRBV3-1 and TRBJ2-7; 9 nucleotides agree with TRBD2. Germline lookup yields CDR1 LGHDT and CDR2 YNNKEL (reference sequence). The V segment lost 5 bases and the J segment 4 bases; nucleotides outside the gene matches: 12. This CDR3 has 16 residues. CDR3 nucleotide sequence: TGTGCCAGCAGCGGCAACGAATTTAGCGGGGGATACGAGCAGTACTTC. Translating gives CASSGNEFSGGYEQYF.

CDR3 sequence (DNA): TGTGCCAGCAGCGTAGGAGGCCGGGACAGGGGGCATGGCGGGGAGCTGTTTTTT. Translated, it gives CASSVGGRDRGHGGELFF. This chain uses TRBV9 with TRBJ2-2, with TRBD1 matching over 12 bases. The length of the CDR3 is 18 residues. With 0 bases clipped from V and 7 bases from J, the junction kept 10 bases outside the gene matches. Germline V gene lookup returns CDR1 SGDLS and CDR2 YYNGEE.

This clonotype was picked up one time. The rearrangement joins TRBV4-1 to TRBJ1-5; D ambiguous. The CDR3 totals 16 residues. Trimming shortened V by 0 bases and J by 2 bases, and 11 bases separated the two germline ends. The germline V gene encodes CDR1 MGHRA and CDR2 YSYEKL. CDR3 nucleotides: TGCGCCAGCAGCCAAGAAGGAGGGATCGGCAATCAGCCCCAGCATTTT. Residues: CASSQEGGIGNQPQHF.

V is TRBV7-6 and J is TRBJ2-7; 7 bases match TRBD1. The CDR3 sequence is 14 residues long. V was pared by 5 bases and J by 6 bases, with 10 bases of the junction left unmatched. The germline V gene has CDR1 SGHVS and CDR2 FNYEAQ. CDR3: CASSVGGVGSEQYF. The CDR3 DNA follows: TGTGCCAGCAGCGTAGGGGGCGTCGGTAGCGAGCAGTACTTC.

The chain employs TRBV7-9 and TRBJ2-7, with D maybe TRBD2 (6 bases). V lost 5 bases and J lost 3, with 8 bases in between. This CDR3 spans 12 amino acids. Germline V gene data show CDR1 as SEHNR and CDR2 as FQNEAQ (reference sequence). CDR3 residues: CASSKDYYEQYF. DNA for the CDR3: TGTGCCAGCAGCAAGGACTACTACGAGCAGTACTTC. The whole variable domain, filled in from reference TRBV7-9 and TRBJ2-7, reads DTGVSQNPRHKITKRGQNVTFRCDPISEHNRLYWYRQTLGQGPEFLTYFQNEAQLEKSRLLSDRFSAERPKGSFSTLEIQRTEQGDSAMYLCASSKDYYEQYFGPGTRLTVT.

This sequence joins TRBV5-8 and TRBJ1-1; a possible D gene is TRBD1 (5 bases). Trimming cost V 3 bases and J 5 bases, with 14 bases left between them. CDR1 and CDR2 (germline): SGHTS, YDEGEE. The CDR3 loop spans 14 amino acids. CDR3 sequence reads: CASSSGRGWTEAFF. The DNA of the CDR3 is TGTGCCAGCAGCTCCGGGCGGGGGTGGACTGAAGCTTTCTTT.

The chain has TRBV9 and TRBJ2-7; TRBD2 matches at 11 bases. In germline, CDR1 is SGDLS, CDR2 YYNGEE. This CDR3 is built from 15 residues. V was pared by 4 bases and J by 4 bases, with 7 bases of the junction left unmatched. The CDR3 DNA is TGTGCCAGCAGCCCCTTAGCGGGGGGGCCTTACGAGCAGTACTTC. Translated, it gives CASSPLAGGPYEQYF.

CDR3 nucleotide sequence: TGCGCCAGCAGCCAAGATCAGGGAAACACCATATATTTT. It encodes CASSQDQGNTIYF. The V gene is TRBV4-3, the J gene TRBJ1-3; D gene uncertain. The V gene lost 0 bases and the J gene lost 4 bases, with 4 bases spanning the gap. The CDR3 runs 13 residues. CDR1 and CDR2 (germline): LGHNA, YSLEER.

The chain joins TRBV13 to TRBJ2-1; tentatively, D is TRBD1 (6 bases). Germline V gene lookup returns CDR1 PRHDT and CDR2 FYEKMQ (reference sequence). The CDR3 is 13 amino acids. Trimming removed 8 bases at V and 6 bases at J, with 14 bases between. The CDR3 coding sequence is TGTGCCAGCGGACAGTTAGGGGGCAATGAGCAGTTCTTC. Its protein product is CASGQLGGNEQFF.

The gene calls are TRBV7-9 and TRBJ2-1; 8 bases match TRBD1. Germline V gene sequence: CDR1 SEHNR, CDR2 FQNEAQ (reference sequence). The CDR3 covers 16 residues. With 2 bases clipped from V and 2 bases from J, the junction kept 5 bases outside the gene matches. The CDR3 loop reads CASSLIQGVPYNEQFF. The CDR3 nucleotides read TGTGCCAGCAGCTTAATACAGGGGGTACCCTACAATGAGCAGTTCTTC.

This clonotype was observed a handful of times. The J gene is TRBJ1-1, the V gene TRBV5-6; maybe TRBD1 (5 bases). The CDR3 runs 14 residues. Deletions cut 0 bases from V and 3 bases from J, with 9 bases between. Germline assignment: CDR1 SGHDT and CDR2 YYEEEE. For the CDR3, the DNA is TGTGCCAGCAGCTTGGTTGGGGGGGACACTGAAGCTTTCTTT. Translating it yields CASSLVGGDTEAFF.

This chain links TRBV5-1 with TRBJ1-5; TRBD1 is a possible D gene (5 bases). This CDR3 comprises 13 residues. V lost 5 bases and J 6 bases, leaving 12 bases between the germline ends. Germline-derived CDR1 and CDR2 are SGHRS and YFSETQ. The CDR3 coding sequence is TGCGCCAGCAGGCGGGGGTATGGTCAGCCCCAGCATTTT. It specifies CASRRGYGQPQHF.

The chain employs TRBV3-1 and TRBJ2-7, with no clear D. The CDR3 is made up of 15 amino acids. V lost 3 bases and J lost 3, with 15 bases in between. The germline gives CDR1 LGHDT, CDR2 YNNKEL (reference sequence). The DNA of the CDR3 is TGTGCCAGCAGCCACCTCGGGTGGGGAAGCTACGAGCAGTACTTC. It yields the protein CASSHLGWGSYEQYF.

About this clonotype: A junction end diverges from the germline sequence, so it may reflect a read error. The CDR3 DNA reads as TGTGCCAGCAGCCAGGGACAGCACTACGAGCAGCACTTC. It encodes CASSQGQHYEQHF. The V and J genes are TRBV13 and TRBJ2-7; 7 bases agree with TRBD1. The CDR3 has 13 amino acids. The germline V gene encodes CDR1 PRHDT and CDR2 FYEKMQ (reference sequence). Variable domain in full (rest from reference TRBV13 and TRBJ2-7): AAGVIQSPRHLIKEKRETATLKCYPIPRHDTVYWYQQGPGQDPQFLISFYEKMQSDKGSIPDRFSAQQFSDYHSELNMSSLELGDSALYFCASSQGQHYEQHFGPGTRLTVT.

The rearrangement joins TRBV9 to TRBJ2-5; D might be TRBD1 (6 bases). The V gene lost 3 bases and the J gene lost 3 bases, with 9 bases spanning the gap. The CDR3 is made up of 13 amino acids. The germline V gene has CDR1 SGDLS and CDR2 YYNGEE. The CDR3 here is CASSEGQEETQYF. The CDR3 DNA reads as TGTGCCAGCAGCGAGGGACAAGAAGAGACCCAGTACTTC.

A single count supports this clonotype. The rearrangement uses TRBV9 and TRBJ1-1; D gene ambiguous. The CDR3 is 13 amino acids. Per germline, CDR1 SGDLS and CDR2 YYNGEE. V was shortened by 3 bases and J by 1 base, with 7 bases between the two germline ends. The CDR3 sequence: CASSADSNTEAFF. The CDR3, as DNA: TGTGCCAGCAGCGCCGACTCGAACACTGAAGCTTTCTTT.

V and J are TRBV7-8 and TRBJ1-2; D uncertain. There are 16 residues in the CDR3. With 4 bases removed from V and 5 bases from J, the gap between germline ends came to 20 bases. Looked up from germline, CDR1 is SGHVS and CDR2 is FQNEAQ. The DNA for the CDR3 is TGTGCCAGCAGCTCTGGCCTGTTTGATACGGAGTATGGCTACACCTTC. Its protein is CASSSGLFDTEYGYTF.